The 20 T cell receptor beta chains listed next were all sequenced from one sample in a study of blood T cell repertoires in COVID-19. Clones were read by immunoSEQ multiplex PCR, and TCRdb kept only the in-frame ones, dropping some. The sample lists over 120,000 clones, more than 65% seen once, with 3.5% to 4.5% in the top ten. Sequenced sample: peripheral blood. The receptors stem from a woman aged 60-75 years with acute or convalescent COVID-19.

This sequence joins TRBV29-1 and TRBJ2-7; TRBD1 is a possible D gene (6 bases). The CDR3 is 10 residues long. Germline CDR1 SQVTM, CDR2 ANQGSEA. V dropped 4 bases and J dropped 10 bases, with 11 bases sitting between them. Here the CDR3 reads CSVVRGLQYF. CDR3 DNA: TGCAGCGTTGTCAGGGGCCTCCAGTACTTC.

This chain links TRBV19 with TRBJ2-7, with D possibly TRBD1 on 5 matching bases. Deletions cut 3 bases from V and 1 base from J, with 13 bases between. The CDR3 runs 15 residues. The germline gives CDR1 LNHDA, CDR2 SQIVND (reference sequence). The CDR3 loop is CASSMNGAPSYEQYF. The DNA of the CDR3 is TGTGCCAGTAGTATGAATGGGGCTCCTTCCTACGAGCAGTACTTC. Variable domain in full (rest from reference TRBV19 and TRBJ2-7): DGGITQSPKYLFRKEGQNVTLSCEQNLNHDAMYWYRQDPGQGLRLIYYSQIVNDFQKGDIAEGYSVSREKKESFPLTVTSAQKNPTAFYLCASSMNGAPSYEQYFGPGTRLTVT.

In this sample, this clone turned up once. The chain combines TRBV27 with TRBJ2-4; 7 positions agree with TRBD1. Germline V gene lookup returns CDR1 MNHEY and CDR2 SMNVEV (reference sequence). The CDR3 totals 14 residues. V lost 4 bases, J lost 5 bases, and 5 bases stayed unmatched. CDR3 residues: CASSSGGRQNIQYF. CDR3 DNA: TGTGCCAGCAGTTCAGGGGGACGGCAAAACATTCAGTACTTC.

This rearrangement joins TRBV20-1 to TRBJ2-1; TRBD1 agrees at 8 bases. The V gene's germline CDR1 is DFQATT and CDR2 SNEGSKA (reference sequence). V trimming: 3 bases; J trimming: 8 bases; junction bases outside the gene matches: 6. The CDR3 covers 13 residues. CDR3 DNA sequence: TGCAGTGCTAGTCCAGCAGGGGGCGATGAGCAGTTCTTC. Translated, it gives CSASPAGGDEQFF.

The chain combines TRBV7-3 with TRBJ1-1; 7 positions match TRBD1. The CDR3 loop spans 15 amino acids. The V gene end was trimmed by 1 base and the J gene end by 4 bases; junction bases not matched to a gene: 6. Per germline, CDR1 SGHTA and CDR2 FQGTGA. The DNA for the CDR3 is TGTGCCAGCAGCTTAAGACCGGCAGGGGGCACTGAAGCTTTCTTT. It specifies CASSLRPAGGTEAFF.

This CDR3 reads CASSWVWGGGAYEQYF. The CDR3 DNA follows: TGTGCCAGCAGCTGGGTTTGGGGCGGAGGGGCCTACGAGCAGTACTTC. This chain joins TRBV5-6 and TRBJ2-7; tentative D call: TRBD2 (6 bases). This CDR3 has 16 amino acids. Germline assignment: CDR1 SGHDT and CDR2 YYEEEE. V lost 3 bases and J 2 bases, leaving 18 bases between the germline ends. The full variable domain, its missing parts supplied by reference TRBV5-6 and TRBJ2-7, is DAGVTQSPTHLIKTRGQQVTLRCSPKSGHDTVSWYQQALGQGPQFIFQYYEEEERQRGNFPDRFSGHQFPNYSSELNVNALLLGDSALYLCASSWVWGGGAYEQYFGPGTRLTVT.

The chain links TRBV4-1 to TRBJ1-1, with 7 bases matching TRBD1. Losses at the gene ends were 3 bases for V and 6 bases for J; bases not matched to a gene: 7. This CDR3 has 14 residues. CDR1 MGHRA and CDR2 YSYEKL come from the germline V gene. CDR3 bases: TGCGCCAGCAGCCAGCAAACAGGGGCCCCTGAAGCTTTCTTT. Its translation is CASSQQTGAPEAFF.

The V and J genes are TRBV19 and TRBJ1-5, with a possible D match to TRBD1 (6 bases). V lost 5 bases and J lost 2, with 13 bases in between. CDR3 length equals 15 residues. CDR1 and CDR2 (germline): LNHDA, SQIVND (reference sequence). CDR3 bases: TGTGCCAGTAGTTTGGAAGGGGGGGGCAATCAGCCCCAGCATTTT. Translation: CASSLEGGGNQPQHF.

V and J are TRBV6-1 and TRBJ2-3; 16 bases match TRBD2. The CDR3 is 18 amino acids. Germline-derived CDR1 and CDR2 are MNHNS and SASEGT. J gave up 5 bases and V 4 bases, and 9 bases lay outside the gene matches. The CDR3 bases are TGTGCCAGCAGTGGGGGAGGGACTAGCGGGAGGGCCCGAGATACGCAGTATTTT. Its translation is CASSGGGTSGRARDTQYF.

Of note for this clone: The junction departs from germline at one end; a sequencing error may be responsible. CDR3 amino acids: CASSSGPSGSMEETQYF. CDR3 coding DNA: TGTGCTAGCAGCTCAGGTCCTAGCGGGAGTATGGAGGAGACCCAGTACTTC. The V call is TRBV7-7, the J call TRBJ2-5; 10 nucleotides line up with TRBD2. Germline V lookup: CDR1 SSHAT, CDR2 FNYEAQ (reference sequence). The CDR3 sequence is 17 residues long.

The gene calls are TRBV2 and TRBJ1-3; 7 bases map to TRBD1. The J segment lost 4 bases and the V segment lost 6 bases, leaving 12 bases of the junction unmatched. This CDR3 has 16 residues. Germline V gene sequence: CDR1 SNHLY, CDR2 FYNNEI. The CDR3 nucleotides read TGTGCCAGCAGACCTGCAGGGGGAGTGGGAGGAAACACCATATATTTT. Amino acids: CASRPAGGVGGNTIYF.

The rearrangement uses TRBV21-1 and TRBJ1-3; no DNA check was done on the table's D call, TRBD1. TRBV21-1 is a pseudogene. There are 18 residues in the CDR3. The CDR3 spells CASSSRRDTDRSGNTIYF. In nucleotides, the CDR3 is TGTGCCAGTTCCTCACGTCGGGACACCGACCGCTCTGGAAACACCATATATTTT.

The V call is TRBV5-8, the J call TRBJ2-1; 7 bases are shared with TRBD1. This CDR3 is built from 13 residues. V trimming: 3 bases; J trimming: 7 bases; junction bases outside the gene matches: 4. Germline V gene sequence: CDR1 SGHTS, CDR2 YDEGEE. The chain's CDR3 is CASSSMTGNEQFF. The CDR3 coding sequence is TGTGCCAGCAGCTCAATGACAGGGAATGAGCAGTTCTTC.

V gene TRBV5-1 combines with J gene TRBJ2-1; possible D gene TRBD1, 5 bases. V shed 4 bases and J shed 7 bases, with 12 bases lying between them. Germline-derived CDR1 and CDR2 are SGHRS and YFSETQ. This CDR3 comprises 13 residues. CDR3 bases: TGCGCCAGCAGCCTCCTGACAGAAAATGAGCAGTTCTTC. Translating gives CASSLLTENEQFF.

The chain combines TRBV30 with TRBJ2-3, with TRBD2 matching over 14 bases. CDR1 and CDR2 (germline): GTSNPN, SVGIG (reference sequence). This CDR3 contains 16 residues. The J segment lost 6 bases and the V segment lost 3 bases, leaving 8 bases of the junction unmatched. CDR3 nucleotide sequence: TGTGCCTGGAGCTCCGGGACTAGCGGGAGATCGGATACGCAGTATTTT. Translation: CAWSSGTSGRSDTQYF.

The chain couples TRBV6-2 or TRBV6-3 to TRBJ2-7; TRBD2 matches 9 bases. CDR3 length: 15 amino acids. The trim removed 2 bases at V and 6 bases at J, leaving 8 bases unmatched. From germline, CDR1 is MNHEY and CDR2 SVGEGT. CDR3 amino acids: CASSYPLAGPLEQYF. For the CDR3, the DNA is TGTGCCAGCAGTTACCCCCTAGCGGGACCCCTCGAGCAGTACTTC.

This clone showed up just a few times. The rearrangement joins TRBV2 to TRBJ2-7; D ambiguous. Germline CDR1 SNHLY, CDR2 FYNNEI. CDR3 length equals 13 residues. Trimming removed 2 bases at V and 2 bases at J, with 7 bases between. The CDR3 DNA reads TGTGCCAGCAGTGAACAAAAAACCTACGAGCAGTACTTC. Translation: CASSEQKTYEQYF.

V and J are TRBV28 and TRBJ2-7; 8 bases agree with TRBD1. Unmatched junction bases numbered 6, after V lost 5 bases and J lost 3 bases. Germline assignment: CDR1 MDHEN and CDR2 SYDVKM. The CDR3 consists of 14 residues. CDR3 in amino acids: CASSAGQDRYEQYF. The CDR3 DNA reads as TGTGCCAGCAGTGCGGGACAGGATCGCTACGAGCAGTACTTC.

The CDR3 region has the DNA TGCAGCGCCAAGTGGACAGGGAGGTATGGCTACACCTTC. Amino acids: CSAKWTGRYGYTF. This rearrangement joins TRBV29-1 to TRBJ1-2; 8 nucleotides align to TRBD1. J gave up 5 bases and V 7 bases, and 9 bases lay outside the gene matches. Looked up from germline, CDR1 is SQVTM and CDR2 is ANQGSEA. The CDR3 loop spans 13 amino acids.

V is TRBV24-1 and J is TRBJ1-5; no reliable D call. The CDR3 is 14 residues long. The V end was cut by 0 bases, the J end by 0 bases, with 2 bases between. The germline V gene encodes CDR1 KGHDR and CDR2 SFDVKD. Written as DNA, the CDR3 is TGTGCCACCAGTGATTTGCTTAGCAATCAGCCCCAGCATTTT. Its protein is CATSDLLSNQPQHF.